This TCR beta chain was documented in a study of T cell changes during pregnancy in multiple sclerosis. This clone came up once. This table comes from immunoSEQ multiplex PCR, and its TCRdb copy is limited to in-frame clones, with some not included. The repertoire holds tens of thousands of clones, with over 75% as singletons. The V gene end was trimmed by 5 bases and the J gene end by 2 bases; junction bases not matched to a gene: 6. Looked up from germline, CDR1 is MNHEY and CDR2 is SMNVEV (reference sequence). The CDR3 sequence is 16 residues long. The origin of this receptor is a female donor with multiple sclerosis, enrolled in a pregnancy study. Sequencing used CD8+ T cells from peripheral blood mononuclear cells, obtained in the second trimester of pregnancy. The chain uses TRBV27 and TRBJ1-4; 9 bases are shared with TRBD1. CDR3 DNA sequence: TGTGCCAGCAGTGACACAGGGGGCCGTACTAATGAAAAACTGTTTTTT. Translating gives CASSDTGGRTNEKLFF.